These T cell receptor beta chains were read from a single sample in a study of graft-versus-host responses after intestinal transplantation. The table came from immunoSEQ multiplex PCR; TCRdb's copy has only in-frame clones and leaves some out. The profile shows 17,000 or so clones, around 41% of them singletons. The source material was alloreactive CD8+ T cells from a mixed lymphocyte reaction culture, sampled before intestinal transplant. These receptors all stem from a human patient who received an intestinal transplant. Both conserved end residues are part of each CDR3. The order of the fields is V gene, CDR3 protein.

v_call: TRBV15; cdr3_aa: CATSRDWGDTEAFF
v_call: TRBV7-7; cdr3_aa: CASSLGTYTGELFF
v_call: TRBV5-1; cdr3_aa: CASSHGAVTYEQYF
v_call: TRBV10-3; cdr3_aa: CAISPRGSSYNSPLHF
v_call: TRBV4-3; cdr3_aa: CASSFSGIDNEQFF
v_call: TRBV19; cdr3_aa: CASTASGSSYNEQFF
v_call: TRBV27; cdr3_aa: CASRVGVGNQPQHF
v_call: TRBV12-5; cdr3_aa: CASGLGLAGEQYF
v_call: TRBV2; cdr3_aa: CASLGSGTPGLLDTQYF
v_call: TRBV5-1; cdr3_aa: CASSWGTNTGELFF
v_call: TRBV7-6; cdr3_aa: CASSLDSGYEQYF
v_call: TRBV7-6; cdr3_aa: CASSLPGSYEQYF
v_call: TRBV6-5; cdr3_aa: CASRLFSGSYNEQFF
v_call: TRBV4-1; cdr3_aa: CASSRGAGNYYGYTF
v_call: TRBV5-1; cdr3_aa: CASSPRVWGHISYEQYF
v_call: TRBV10-2; cdr3_aa: CASIRDRVTQPRIGANVLTF
v_call: TRBV27; cdr3_aa: CASRLADYNEQFF
v_call: TRBV18; cdr3_aa: CASSPPLGPTYEQYF
v_call: TRBV5-4; cdr3_aa: CASSYNTLNYGYTF
v_call: TRBV5-1; cdr3_aa: CASSLKGTDEKLFF
v_call: TRBV12-5; cdr3_aa: CASGAGIFTDTQYF
v_call: TRBV5-4; cdr3_aa: CASSSQPHPEAFF
v_call: TRBV27; cdr3_aa: CASSFGASGYEQYF
v_call: TRBV11-2; cdr3_aa: CASSYRPGRHNEQFF
v_call: TRBV5-1; cdr3_aa: CASSPTGGVVYEQFF
v_call: TRBV5-1; cdr3_aa: CASSFTGTGGDTQYF
v_call: TRBV7-5; cdr3_aa: CVRTTGDYEQYF
v_call: TRBV29-1; cdr3_aa: CSMEAGVNEQFF
v_call: TRBV27; cdr3_aa: CASSFTSVRSYEQYF
v_call: TRBV5-8; cdr3_aa: CASSQGHYNEQFF
v_call: TRBV5-1; cdr3_aa: CASSSTSGGDTGELFF
v_call: TRBV6-6; cdr3_aa: CASSYVVTEAFF
v_call: TRBV28; cdr3_aa: CASSFLDRGQEKLFF
v_call: TRBV15; cdr3_aa: CATSRNTGTSGSYEQYF
v_call: TRBV5-1; cdr3_aa: CASGTGWDSYNEQFF
v_call: TRBV7-9; cdr3_aa: CASSSLSAVAGGNTIYF
v_call: TRBV12-5; cdr3_aa: CASGTDNSPLHF
v_call: TRBV6-5; cdr3_aa: CASSLDRASGNTIYF
v_call: TRBV4-1; cdr3_aa: CASSQEGVNEQFF
v_call: TRBV5-1; cdr3_aa: CASHDRALHGGELFF
v_call: TRBV27; cdr3_aa: CASSLSKTGKRDYSNQPQHF